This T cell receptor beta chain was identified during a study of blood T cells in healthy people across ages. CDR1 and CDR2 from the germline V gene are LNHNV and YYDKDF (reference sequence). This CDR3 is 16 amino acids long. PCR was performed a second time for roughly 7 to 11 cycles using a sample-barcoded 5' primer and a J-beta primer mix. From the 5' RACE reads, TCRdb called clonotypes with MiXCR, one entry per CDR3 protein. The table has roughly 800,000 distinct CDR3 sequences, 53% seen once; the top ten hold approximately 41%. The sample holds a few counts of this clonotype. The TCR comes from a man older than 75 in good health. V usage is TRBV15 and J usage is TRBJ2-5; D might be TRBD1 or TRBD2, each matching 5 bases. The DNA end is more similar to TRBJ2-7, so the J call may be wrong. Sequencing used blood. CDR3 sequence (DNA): TGTGCCACCAGCACCTTAACGGGACGGTCGATGTACGAGCAGTACTTC. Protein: CATSTLTGRSMYEQYF.